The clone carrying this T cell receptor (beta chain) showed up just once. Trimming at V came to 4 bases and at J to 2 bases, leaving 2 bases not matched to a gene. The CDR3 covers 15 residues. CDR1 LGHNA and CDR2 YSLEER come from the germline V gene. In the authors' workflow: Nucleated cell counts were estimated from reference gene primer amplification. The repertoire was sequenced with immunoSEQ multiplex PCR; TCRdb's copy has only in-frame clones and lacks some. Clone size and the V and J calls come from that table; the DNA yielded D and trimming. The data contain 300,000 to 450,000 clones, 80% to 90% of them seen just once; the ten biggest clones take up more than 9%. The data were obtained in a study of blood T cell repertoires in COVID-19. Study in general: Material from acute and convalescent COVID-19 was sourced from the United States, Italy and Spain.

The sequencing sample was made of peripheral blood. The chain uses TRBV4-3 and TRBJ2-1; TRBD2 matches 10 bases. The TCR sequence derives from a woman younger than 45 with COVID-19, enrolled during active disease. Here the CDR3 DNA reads TGCGCCAGCAGCCTAGCGGGGGGCGCCTACAATGAGCAGTTCTTC. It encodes CASSLAGGAYNEQFF.